What follows describes a single T cell receptor beta chain. Its antigen is unidentified. The data were obtained in a study of breast tumors, draining lymph nodes, adjacent tissues. Study-wide results and caveats: Luminal-like breast cancer showed significantly greater tumor-nontumor repertoire similarity than basal-like breast cancer did. Data fit most tumor T cells coming from lymph node, expanding in tumor. Data only fit, rather than demonstrated, lymph node origin of most tumor T cells. Tumor TCR diversity was below lymph nodes but above nontumor tissue.

CDR3 length: 16 residues. The V gene's germline CDR1 is MNHEY and CDR2 SVGAGI. Trimming took off 0 bases at V and 7 bases at J, with 15 bases between the two ends. Axillary draining lymph nodes of breast cancer patients supplied the node samples. TCRdb re-called the multiplex PCR reads through MiXCR, storing one row per CDR3 protein. The table shows 75,000 to 100,000 distinct CDR3 sequences, with approximately 19% occurring only once. This sequence joins TRBV6-5 and TRBJ1-4; possibly TRBD1 for D (5 bases). Sequenced input: axillary lymph node tissue. This TCR was recovered from a female donor with breast cancer. Some clones in this sample may be carry-over from other donors' samples. Here the CDR3 reads CASSYSTRGTREKLFF. In DNA form, the CDR3 reads TGTGCCAGCAGTTACTCGACGCGCGGGACCCGTGAAAAACTGTTTTTT.